The T cell receptor (beta chain) under discussion was sequenced for a study of neoadjuvant anti-PD-1 for oral cavity cancer. Turning to the study itself: Non-progressing patients received a fourth nivolumab dose near day 43, then surgery on days 50-56.

This CDR3 region has 15 residues. V trimming: 6 bases; J trimming: 6 bases; junction bases outside the gene matches: 10. Germline CDR1 is SNHLY and CDR2 is FYNNEI. Clones were read by immunoSEQ multiplex PCR, and TCRdb kept only the in-frame ones, dropping some. Here the sample spans over 30,000 clones, around nine tenths being singletons. The patients had HPV-negative, locally advanced oral cavity squamous cell carcinoma. This sequence joins TRBV2 and TRBJ2-4; 8 nucleotides match TRBD2. The sequencing here drew on PBMCs, taken before nivolumab (anti-PD-1) treatment. The clonotype was recovered from a person between 40 and 79 years old with oral cavity squamous cell carcinoma. The CDR3 loop is CASRTLGGAVNIQYF. CDR3 bases: TGTGCCAGCAGGACTCTCGGGGGGGCCGTAAACATTCAGTACTTC.